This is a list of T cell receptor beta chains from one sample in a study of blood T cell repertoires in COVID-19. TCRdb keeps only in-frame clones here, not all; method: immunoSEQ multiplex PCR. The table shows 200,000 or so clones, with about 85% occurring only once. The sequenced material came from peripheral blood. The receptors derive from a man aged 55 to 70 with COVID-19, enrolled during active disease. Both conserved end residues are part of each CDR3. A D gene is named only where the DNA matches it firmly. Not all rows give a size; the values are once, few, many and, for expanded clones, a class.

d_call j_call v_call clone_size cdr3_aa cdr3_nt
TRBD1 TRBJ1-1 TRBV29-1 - CSVGGTGNTEAFF TGCAGCGTTGGAGGGACAGGGAACACTGAAGCTTTCTTT
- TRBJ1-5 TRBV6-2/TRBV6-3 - CASSYDIQRGGSNQPQHF TGTGCCAGCAGTTACGATATCCAAAGGGGAGGGAGCAATCAGCCCCAGCATTTT
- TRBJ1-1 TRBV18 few CASSPPGGTMNTEAFF TGTGCCAGCTCACCACCCGGGGGTACTATGAACACTGAAGCTTTCTTT
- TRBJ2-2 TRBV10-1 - CATGTGLNTGELFF TGCGCCACCGGTACAGGGCTGAACACCGGGGAGCTGTTTTTT
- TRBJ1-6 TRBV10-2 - CASTPRATNSPLHF TGCGCCAGCACCCCTCGCGCCACCAATTCACCCCTCCACTTT
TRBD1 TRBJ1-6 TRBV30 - CAWADRGYNSPLHF TGTGCCTGGGCGGACAGGGGCTATAATTCACCCCTCCACTTT
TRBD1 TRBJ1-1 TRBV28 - CASSRVDRDTEAFF TGTGCCAGCAGCCGCGTCGACAGGGACACTGAAGCTTTCTTT
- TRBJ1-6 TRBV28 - CASRIHGNSPLHF TGTGCCAGCCGAATCCACGGGAATTCACCCCTCCACTTT
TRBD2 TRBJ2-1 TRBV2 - CASSQSGRPNNEQFF TGTGCCAGCAGTCAAAGCGGGAGGCCGAACAATGAGCAGTTCTTC
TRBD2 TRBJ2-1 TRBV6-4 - CASSLEREAPYNEQFF TGTGCCAGCAGTCTTGAGCGGGAGGCGCCATACAATGAGCAGTTCTTC
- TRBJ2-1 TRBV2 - CASSEGGSGYNEQFF TGTGCCAGCAGTGAGGGTGGTAGCGGATACAATGAGCAGTTCTTC
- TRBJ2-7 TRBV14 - CASSPLRTSGISSYEQYF TGTGCCAGCAGCCCTCTTAGGACATCGGGTATTAGCTCCTACGAGCAGTACTTC
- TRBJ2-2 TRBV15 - CATSGIVGSTGELFF TGTGCCACCAGCGGCATAGTTGGGAGCACCGGGGAGCTGTTTTTT
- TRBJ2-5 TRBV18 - CASSPRQLVQETQYF TGTGCCAGCTCACCCCGACAGCTAGTCCAAGAGACCCAGTACTTC
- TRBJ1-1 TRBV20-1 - CSSGTNTEAFF TGCAGTTCCGGGACAAACACTGAAGCTTTCTTT
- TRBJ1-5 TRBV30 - CAWSVSPADSNQPQHF TGTGCCTGGAGTGTCTCCCCTGCAGATAGCAATCAGCCCCAGCATTTT
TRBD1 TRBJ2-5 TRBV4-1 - CASSQEPGQGSETQYF TGCGCCAGCAGCCAAGAGCCGGGACAGGGTTCCGAGACCCAGTACTTC
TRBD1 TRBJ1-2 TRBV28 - CASSIGQGLHGYTF TGTGCCAGCAGTATTGGACAGGGCCTCCATGGCTACACCTTC
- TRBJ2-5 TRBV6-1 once CASSEARGAQETQYF TGTGCCAGCAGTGAAGCTCGGGGAGCTCAAGAGACCCAGTACTTC
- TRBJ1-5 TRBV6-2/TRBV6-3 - CASSYPGGLQPQHF TGTGCCAGCAGTTATCCGGGGGGTTTACAGCCCCAGCATTTT
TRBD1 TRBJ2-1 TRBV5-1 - CASSSTGTEYNEQFF TGCGCCAGCAGCTCAACCGGGACAGAGTACAATGAGCAGTTCTTC
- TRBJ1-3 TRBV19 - CASSIRGNTIYF TGTGCCAGTAGTATACGTGGAAACACCATATATTTT
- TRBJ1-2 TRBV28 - CASSLGSNEAGKYRYTF TGTGCCAGCAGTTTAGGTTCCAATGAGGCAGGGAAGTATCGCTACACCTTC
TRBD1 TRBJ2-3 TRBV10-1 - CASSKTTGSRTDTQYF TGCGCCAGCAGCAAAACGACAGGGTCCCGCACAGATACGCAGTATTTT
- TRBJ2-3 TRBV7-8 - CASSRGTLSTDTQYF TGTGCCAGCAGCCGAGGGACACTAAGCACAGATACGCAGTATTTT
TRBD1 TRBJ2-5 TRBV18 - CASSRRQGANVETQYF TGTGCCAGCTCAAGACGACAGGGGGCTAACGTAGAGACCCAGTACTTC
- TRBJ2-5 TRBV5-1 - CASSLWGGAGDQETQYF TGCGCCAGCAGCCTCTGGGGGGGGGCCGGGGACCAAGAGACCCAGTACTTC
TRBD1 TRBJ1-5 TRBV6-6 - CASTYRVGQGDQPQHF TGTGCCAGCACCTACCGAGTCGGACAGGGGGATCAGCCCCAGCATTTT
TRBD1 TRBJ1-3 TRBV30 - CAAGTGINTIYF TGTGCCGCCGGGACAGGGATAAACACCATATATTTT
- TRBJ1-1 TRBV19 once CASSSRQGAEAFF TGTGCCAGTAGTAGCCGCCAGGGCGCTGAAGCTTTCTTT
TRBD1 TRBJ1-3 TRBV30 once CAWSRGRTGNTIYF TGTGCCTGGAGTAGGGGGCGAACTGGAAACACCATATATTTT
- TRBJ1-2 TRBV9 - CASSVEDRGLYGYTF TGTGCCAGCAGCGTAGAGGACAGAGGCCTCTATGGCTACACCTTC
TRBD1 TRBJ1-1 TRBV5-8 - CASSFPGQVRAFF TGTGCCAGCAGCTTTCCAGGACAGGTGAGGGCTTTCTTT
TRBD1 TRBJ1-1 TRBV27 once CASSLSSGQGATEAFF TGTGCCAGCAGTTTATCCTCCGGACAGGGGGCCACTGAAGCTTTCTTT
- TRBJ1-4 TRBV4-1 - CASSQEQVEEKLFF TGCGCCAGCAGCCAAGAACAAGTGGAGGAAAAACTGTTTTTT
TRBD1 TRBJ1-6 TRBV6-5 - CASSSGQASLHF TGTGCCAGCAGTTCGGGACAGGCTTCCCTCCACTTT
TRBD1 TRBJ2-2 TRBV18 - CASSGTGANTGELFF TGTGCCAGCTCAGGGACAGGGGCGAACACCGGGGAGCTGTTTTTT
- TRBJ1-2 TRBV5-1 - CASSLGANYGYTF TGCGCCAGCAGCTTGGGAGCTAACTATGGCTACACCTTC